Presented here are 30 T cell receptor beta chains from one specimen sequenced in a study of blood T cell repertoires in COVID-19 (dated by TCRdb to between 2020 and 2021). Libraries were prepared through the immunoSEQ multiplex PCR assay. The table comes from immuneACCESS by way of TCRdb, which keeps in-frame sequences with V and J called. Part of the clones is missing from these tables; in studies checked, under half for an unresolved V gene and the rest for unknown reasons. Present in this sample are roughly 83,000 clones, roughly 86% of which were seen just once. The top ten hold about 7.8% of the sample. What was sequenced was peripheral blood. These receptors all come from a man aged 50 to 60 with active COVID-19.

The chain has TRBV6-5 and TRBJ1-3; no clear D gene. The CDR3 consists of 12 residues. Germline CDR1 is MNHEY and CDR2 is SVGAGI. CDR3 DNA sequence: TGTGTACTACGCGGGGCTGGAAACACCATATATTTT. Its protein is CVLRGAGNTIYF.

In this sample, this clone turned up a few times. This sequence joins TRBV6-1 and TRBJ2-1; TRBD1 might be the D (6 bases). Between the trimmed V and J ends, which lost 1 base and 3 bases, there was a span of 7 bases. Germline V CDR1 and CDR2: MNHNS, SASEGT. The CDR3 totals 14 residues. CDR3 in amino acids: CASSEGTDYNEQFF. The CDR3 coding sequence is TGTGCCAGCAGTGAAGGGACAGACTACAATGAGCAGTTCTTC.

The CDR3 protein is CSVGGSIQGQKNIQYF. In DNA form, the CDR3 reads TGCAGCGTTGGAGGATCAATACAGGGACAAAAAAACATTCAGTACTTC. V is TRBV29-1 and J is TRBJ2-4; D possibly corresponds to TRBD1 (6 bases). V lost 4 bases, J lost 4 bases, and 20 bases lay in between. CDR1 and CDR2 from the germline V gene are SQVTM and ANQGSEA. This CDR3 has 16 amino acids. Filled out from reference TRBV29-1 and TRBJ2-4, the complete variable domain reads SAVISQKPSRDICQRGTSLTIQCQVDSQVTMMFWYRQQPGQSLTLIATANQGSEATYESGFVIDKFPISRPNLTFSTLTVSNMSPEDSSIYLCSVGGSIQGQKNIQYFGAGTRLSVL.

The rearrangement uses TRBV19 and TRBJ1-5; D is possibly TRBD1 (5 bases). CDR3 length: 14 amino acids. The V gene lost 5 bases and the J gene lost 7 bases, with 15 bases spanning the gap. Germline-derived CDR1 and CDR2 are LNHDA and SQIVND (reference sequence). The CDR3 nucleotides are TGTGCCAGTAGTCCAGCGGGACCCCGCCAGCCCCAGCATTTT. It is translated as CASSPAGPRQPQHF.

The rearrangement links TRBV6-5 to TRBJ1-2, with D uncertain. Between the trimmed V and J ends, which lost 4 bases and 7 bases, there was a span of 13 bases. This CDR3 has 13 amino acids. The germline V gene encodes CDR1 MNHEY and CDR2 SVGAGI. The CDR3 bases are TGTGCCAGCAGTTTAGAGGGATTCGGTGGCTACACCTTC. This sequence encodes CASSLEGFGGYTF.

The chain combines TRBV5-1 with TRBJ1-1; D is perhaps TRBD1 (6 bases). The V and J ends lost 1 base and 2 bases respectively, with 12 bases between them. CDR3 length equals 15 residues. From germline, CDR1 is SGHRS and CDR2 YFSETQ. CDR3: CASSLSTGHNTEAFF. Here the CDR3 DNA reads TGCGCCAGCAGCTTGAGCACAGGGCACAACACTGAAGCTTTCTTT.

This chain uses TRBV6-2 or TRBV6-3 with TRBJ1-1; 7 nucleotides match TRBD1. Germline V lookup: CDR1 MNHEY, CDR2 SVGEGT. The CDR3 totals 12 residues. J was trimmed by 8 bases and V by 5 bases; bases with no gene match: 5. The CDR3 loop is CASSGTAPEAFF. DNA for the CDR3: TGTGCCAGCAGTGGGACAGCACCCGAAGCTTTCTTT.

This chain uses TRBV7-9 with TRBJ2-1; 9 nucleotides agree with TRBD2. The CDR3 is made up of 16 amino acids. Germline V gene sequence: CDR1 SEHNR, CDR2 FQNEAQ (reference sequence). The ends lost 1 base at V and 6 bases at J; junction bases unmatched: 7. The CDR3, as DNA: TGTGCCAGCAGCTTAGAAGTAGCGGGAGTGCGCAATGAGCAGTTCTTC. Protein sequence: CASSLEVAGVRNEQFF.

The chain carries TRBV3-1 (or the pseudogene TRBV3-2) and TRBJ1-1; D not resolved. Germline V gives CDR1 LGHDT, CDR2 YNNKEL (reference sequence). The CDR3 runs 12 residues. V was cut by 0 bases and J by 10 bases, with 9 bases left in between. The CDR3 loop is CASSQDWSLAFF. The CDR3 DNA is TGTGCCAGCAGCCAAGATTGGAGTCTAGCTTTCTTT.

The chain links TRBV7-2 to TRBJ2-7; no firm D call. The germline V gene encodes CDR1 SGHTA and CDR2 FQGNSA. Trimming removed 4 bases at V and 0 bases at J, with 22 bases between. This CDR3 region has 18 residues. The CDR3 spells CASSSNRMQTGSSYEQYF. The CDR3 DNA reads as TGTGCCAGCAGCTCCAACCGAATGCAGACGGGTAGCTCCTACGAGCAGTACTTC.

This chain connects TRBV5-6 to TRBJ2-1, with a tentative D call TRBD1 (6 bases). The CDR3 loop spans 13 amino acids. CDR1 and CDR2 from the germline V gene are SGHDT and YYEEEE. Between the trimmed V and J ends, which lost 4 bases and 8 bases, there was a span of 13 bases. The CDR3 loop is CASSIPRGYEQFF. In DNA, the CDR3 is TGTGCCAGCAGCATACCCAGGGGTTATGAGCAGTTCTTC.

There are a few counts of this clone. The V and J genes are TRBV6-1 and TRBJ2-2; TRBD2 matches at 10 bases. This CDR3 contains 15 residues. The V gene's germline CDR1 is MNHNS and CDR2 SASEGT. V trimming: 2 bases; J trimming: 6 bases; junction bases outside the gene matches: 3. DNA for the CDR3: TGTGCCAGCAGTGAATTTAGCGGGGGGCCCGGGGAGCTGTTTTTT. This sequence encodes CASSEFSGGPGELFF.

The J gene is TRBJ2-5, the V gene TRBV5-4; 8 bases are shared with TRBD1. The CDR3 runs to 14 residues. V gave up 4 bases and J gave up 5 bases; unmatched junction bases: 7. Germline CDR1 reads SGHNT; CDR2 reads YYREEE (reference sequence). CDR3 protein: CASSLTGEAETQYF. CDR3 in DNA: TGTGCCAGCAGCCTGACAGGGGAGGCGGAGACCCAGTACTTC.

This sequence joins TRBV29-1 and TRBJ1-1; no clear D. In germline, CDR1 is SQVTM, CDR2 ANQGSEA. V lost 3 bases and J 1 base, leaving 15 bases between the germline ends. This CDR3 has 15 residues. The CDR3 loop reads CSVDRLGGANTEAFF. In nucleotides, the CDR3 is TGCAGCGTTGACCGTCTCGGTGGAGCGAACACTGAAGCTTTCTTT.

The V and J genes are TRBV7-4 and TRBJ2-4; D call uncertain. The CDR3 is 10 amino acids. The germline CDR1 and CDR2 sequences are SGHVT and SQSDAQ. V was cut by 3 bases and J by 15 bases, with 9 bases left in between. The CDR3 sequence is CASSFEARYF. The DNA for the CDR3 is TGTGCCAGCAGCTTCGAGGCTCGGTACTTC.

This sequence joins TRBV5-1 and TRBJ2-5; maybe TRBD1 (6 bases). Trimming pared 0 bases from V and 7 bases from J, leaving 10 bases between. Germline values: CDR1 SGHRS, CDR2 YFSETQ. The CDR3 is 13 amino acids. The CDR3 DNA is TGCGCCAGCAGCTTGGACAGGGAAGGGACCCAGTACTTC. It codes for CASSLDREGTQYF.

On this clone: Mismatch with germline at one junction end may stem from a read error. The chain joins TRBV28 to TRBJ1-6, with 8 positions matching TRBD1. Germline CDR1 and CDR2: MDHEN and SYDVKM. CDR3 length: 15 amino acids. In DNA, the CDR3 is TGTGCCAACAGTCCCCCGGACAGGGACAATTCACCCCTCCACTTT. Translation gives CANSPPDRDNSPLHF. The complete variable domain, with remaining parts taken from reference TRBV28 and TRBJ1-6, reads DVKVTQSSRYLVKRTGEKVFLECVQDMDHENMFWYRQDPGLGLRLIYFSYDVKMKEKGDIPEGYSVSREKKERFSLILESASTNQTSMYLCANSPPDRDNSPLHFGNGTRLTVT.

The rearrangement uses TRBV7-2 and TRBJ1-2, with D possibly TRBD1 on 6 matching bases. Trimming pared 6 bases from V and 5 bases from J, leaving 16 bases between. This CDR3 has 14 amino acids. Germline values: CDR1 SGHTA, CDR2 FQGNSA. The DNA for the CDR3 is TGTGCCAGCAGTCAGACAGGTTGGGGGTATGGCTACACCTTC. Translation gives CASSQTGWGYGYTF.

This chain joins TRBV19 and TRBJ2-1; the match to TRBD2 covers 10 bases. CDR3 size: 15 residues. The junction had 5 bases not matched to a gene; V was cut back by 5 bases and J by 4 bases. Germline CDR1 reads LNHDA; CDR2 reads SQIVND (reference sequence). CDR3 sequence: CASSEVAGGYNEQFF. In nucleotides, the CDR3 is TGTGCCAGTAGTGAAGTAGCGGGAGGATACAATGAGCAGTTCTTC.

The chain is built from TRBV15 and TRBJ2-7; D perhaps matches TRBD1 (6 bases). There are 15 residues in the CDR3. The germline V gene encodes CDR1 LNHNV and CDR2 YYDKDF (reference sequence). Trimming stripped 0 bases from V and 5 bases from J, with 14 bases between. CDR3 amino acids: CATSRDLTRGHEQYF. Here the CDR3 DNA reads TGTGCCACCAGCAGAGATCTAACCAGGGGCCACGAGCAGTACTTC.

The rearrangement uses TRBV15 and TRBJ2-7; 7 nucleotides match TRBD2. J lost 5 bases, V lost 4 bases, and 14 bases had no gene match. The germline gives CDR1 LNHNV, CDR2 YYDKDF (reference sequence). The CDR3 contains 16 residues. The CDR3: CATSIQRGGGRNEQYF. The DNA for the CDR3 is TGTGCCACCAGCATACAGCGAGGCGGGGGTAGGAACGAGCAGTACTTC.

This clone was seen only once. The CDR3, as DNA: TGTGCCAGCAGGCTAGGACAGAAGACCGGGGAGCTGTTTTTT. Translating it yields CASRLGQKTGELFF. The chain recombines TRBV6-5 with TRBJ2-2; TRBD1 is a possible D gene (6 bases). The CDR3 spans 14 residues. Germline assignment: CDR1 MNHEY and CDR2 SVGAGI. Trimming pared 6 bases from V and 5 bases from J, leaving 13 bases between.

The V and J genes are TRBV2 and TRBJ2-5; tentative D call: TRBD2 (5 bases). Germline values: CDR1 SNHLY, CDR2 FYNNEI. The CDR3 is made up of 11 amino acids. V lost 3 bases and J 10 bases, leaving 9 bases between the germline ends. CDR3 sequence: CASSDEGGQYF. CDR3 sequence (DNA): TGTGCCAGCAGTGATGAGGGTGGCCAGTACTTC.

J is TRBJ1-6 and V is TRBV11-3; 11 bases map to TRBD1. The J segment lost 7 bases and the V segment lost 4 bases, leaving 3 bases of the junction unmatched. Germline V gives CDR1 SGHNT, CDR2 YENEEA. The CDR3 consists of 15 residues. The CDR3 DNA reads TGTGCCAGCAGCTCCGGGACAGGGGGGAATTCACCCCTCCACTTT. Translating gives CASSSGTGGNSPLHF.

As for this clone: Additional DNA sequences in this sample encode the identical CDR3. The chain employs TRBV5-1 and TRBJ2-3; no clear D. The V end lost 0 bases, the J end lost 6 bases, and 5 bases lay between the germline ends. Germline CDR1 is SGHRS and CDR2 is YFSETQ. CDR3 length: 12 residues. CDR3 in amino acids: CASSLGADTQYF. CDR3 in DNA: TGCGCCAGCAGCTTGGGGGCGGATACGCAGTATTTT.

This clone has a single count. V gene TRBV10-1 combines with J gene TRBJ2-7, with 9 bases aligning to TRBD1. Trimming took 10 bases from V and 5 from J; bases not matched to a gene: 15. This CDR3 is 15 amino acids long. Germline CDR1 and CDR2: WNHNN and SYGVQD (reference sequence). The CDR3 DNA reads TGCGCCACCCCCAGAGGAAACAGGGGGCGTAACGAGCAGTACTTC. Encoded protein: CATPRGNRGRNEQYF.

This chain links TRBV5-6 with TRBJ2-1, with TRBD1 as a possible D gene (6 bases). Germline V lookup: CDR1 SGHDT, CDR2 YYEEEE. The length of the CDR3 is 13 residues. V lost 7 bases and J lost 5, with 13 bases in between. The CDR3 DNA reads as TGTGCCAGCGACGTGGCAGGGGACAATGAGCAGTTCTTC. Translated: CASDVAGDNEQFF.

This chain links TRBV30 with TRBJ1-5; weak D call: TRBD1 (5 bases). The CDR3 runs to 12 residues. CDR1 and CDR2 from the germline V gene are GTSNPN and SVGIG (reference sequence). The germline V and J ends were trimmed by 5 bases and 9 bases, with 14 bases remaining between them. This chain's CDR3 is CAWGEGARPQHF. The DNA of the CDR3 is TGTGCCTGGGGGGAAGGGGCTCGGCCCCAGCATTTT.

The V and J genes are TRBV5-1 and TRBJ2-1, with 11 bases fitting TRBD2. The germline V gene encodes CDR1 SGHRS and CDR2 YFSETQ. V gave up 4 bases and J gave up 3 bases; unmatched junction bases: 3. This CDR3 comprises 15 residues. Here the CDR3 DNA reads TGCGCCAGCAGCAGAGGGACTAGCGGCTACAATGAGCAGTTCTTC. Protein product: CASSRGTSGYNEQFF.

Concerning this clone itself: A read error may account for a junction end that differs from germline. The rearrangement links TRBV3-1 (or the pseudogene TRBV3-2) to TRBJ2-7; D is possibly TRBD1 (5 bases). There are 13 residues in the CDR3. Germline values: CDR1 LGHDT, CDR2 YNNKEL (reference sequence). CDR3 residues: CASSQVDRGVRHF. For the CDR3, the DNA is TGTGCCAGCAGCCAAGTCGATAGGGGTGTTAGGCACTTC.